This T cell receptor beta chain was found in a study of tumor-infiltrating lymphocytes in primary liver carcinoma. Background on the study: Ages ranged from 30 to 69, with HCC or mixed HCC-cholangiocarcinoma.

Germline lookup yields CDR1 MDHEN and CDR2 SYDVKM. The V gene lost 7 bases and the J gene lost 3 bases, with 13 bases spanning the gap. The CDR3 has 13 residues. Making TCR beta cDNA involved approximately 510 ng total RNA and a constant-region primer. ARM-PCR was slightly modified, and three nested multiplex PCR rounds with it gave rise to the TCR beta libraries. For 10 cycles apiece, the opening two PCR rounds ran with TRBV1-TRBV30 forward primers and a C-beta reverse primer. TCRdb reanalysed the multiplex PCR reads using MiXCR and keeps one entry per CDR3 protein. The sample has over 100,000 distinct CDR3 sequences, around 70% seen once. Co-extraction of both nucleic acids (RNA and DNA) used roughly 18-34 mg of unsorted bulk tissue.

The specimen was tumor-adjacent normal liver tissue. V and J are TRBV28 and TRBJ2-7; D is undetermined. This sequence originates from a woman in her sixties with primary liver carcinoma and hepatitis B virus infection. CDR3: CASTSRGHYEQYF. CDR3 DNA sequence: TGTGCCAGCACCTCCCGCGGCCACTACGAGCAGTACTTC. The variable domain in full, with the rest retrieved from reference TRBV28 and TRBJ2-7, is DVKVTQSSRYLVKRTGEKVFLECVQDMDHENMFWYRQDPGLGLRLIYFSYDVKMKEKGDIPEGYSVSREKKERFSLILESASTNQTSMYLCASTSRGHYEQYFGPGTRLTVT.